This T cell receptor beta chain was sequenced during a study of blood T cell repertoires in COVID-19. Study at large: Specimens from acute and convalescent COVID-19 originated in the United States, Italy and Spain.

The authors' processing: Reference gene primer amplification in the assay estimated nucleated cell counts. The assay was immunoSEQ multiplex PCR, and TCRdb's table has in-frame clones only and misses some. V, J and clone size are those of that table, while D and trimming were read from the DNA. The sample records 250,000 or so clones, 88% being singletons. Ages ranged from roughly 18 to 95 years, with residence in approximately 25 US areas. The specimen was PBMCs or T cells enriched from blood (not recorded which). This clonotype originated in a woman aged 30 to 39 who had been exposed to COVID-19.

The CDR3 reads CASSQLRTNEQFF. The CDR3 DNA is TGTGCCAGCAGCCAACTCAGAACCAATGAGCAGTTCTTC. The chain employs TRBV3-1 (or the pseudogene TRBV3-2) and TRBJ2-1; no clear D. Germline V lookup: CDR1 LGHDT, CDR2 YNNKEL (reference sequence). V lost 2 bases to trimming and J lost 6 bases, with 8 bases between them. The CDR3 is 13 amino acids.